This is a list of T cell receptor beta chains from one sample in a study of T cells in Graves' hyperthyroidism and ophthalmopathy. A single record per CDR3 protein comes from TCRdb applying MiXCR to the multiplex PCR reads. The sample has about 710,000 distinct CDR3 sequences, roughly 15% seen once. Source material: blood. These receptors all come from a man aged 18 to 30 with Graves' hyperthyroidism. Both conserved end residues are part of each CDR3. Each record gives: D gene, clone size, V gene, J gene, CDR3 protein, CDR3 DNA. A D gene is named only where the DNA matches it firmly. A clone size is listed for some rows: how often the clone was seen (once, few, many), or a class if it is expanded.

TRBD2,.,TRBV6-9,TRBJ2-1,CASSYLGTSGYNEQFF,TGTGCCAGCAGTTACTTAGGGACTAGCGGATACAATGAGCAGTTCTTC
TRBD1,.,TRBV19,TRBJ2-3,CASSRGQGGGTQYF,TGTGCCAGTAGCCGGGGACAGGGAGGCGGTACGCAGTATTTT
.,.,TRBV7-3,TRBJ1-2,CASSHLGAMDGYTF,TGTGCCAGCAGCCATCTAGGGGCCATGGATGGCTACACCTTC
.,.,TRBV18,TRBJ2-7,CASSSVAETYEQYF,TGTGCCAGCTCATCCGTAGCGGAGACCTACGAGCAGTACTTC
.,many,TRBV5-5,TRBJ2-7,CASSLALRDGSYEQYF,TGTGCCAGCAGCTTGGCCCTCCGGGACGGGAGCTACGAGCAGTACTTC
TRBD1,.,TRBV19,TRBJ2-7,CASSLSGTGVEQYF,TGTGCCAGTAGTTTATCCGGGACAGGGGTCGAGCAGTACTTC
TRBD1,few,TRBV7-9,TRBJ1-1,CASIKGTGENEAFF,TGTGCCAGCATCAAGGGGACAGGTGAAAATGAAGCTTTCTTT
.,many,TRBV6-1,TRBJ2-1,CASRTLTRGLYNEQFF,TGTGCCAGCAGAACTTTGACTAGAGGGTTATACAATGAGCAGTTCTTC
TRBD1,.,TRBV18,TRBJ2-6,CASSLQGARLAGNSRTGANVLTF,TGTGCCAGCTCGCTACAGGGGGCGCGACTAGCAGGCAACAGTCGGACTGGGGCCAACGTCCTGACTTTC
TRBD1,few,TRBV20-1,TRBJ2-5,CSARDAPGQHQETQYF,TGCAGTGCTAGAGACGCACCGGGACAGCATCAAGAGACCCAGTACTTC
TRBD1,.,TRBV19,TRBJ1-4,CASSIGWTGIEKLFF,TGTGCCAGTAGTATTGGCTGGACAGGGATTGAAAAACTGTTTTTT
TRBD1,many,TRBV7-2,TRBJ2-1,CASSPLRGQLTRNEQFF,TGTGCCAGCAGCCCCCTTCGGGGACAGCTAACTAGGAATGAGCAGTTCTTC
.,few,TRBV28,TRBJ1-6,CASSRTAVDSPLHF,TGTGCCAGCAGTCGGACAGCCGTTGATTCACCCCTCCACTTT
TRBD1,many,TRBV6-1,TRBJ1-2,CASTRQGYGYTF,TGTGCCAGCACTAGACAGGGCTATGGCTACACCTTC
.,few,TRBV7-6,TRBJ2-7,CASSLADLYEQYF,TGTGCCAGCAGCTTAGCGGACCTCTACGAGCAGTACTTC
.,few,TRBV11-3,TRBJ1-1,CASSGRTLNTEAFF,TGTGCCAGCAGCGGAAGGACACTTAACACTGAAGCTTTCTTT
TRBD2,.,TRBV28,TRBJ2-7,CASSLASGNLEQYF,TGTGCCAGCAGTTTGGCTAGCGGGAACCTCGAGCAGTACTTC
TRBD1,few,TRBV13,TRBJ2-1,CASSLGGQGRLSEQFF,TGTGCCAGCAGCTTAGGCGGACAGGGGCGGTTAAGTGAGCAGTTCTTC
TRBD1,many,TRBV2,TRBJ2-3,CASTSRTGGADTQYF,TGTGCCAGCACCTCCCGGACAGGGGGCGCAGATACGCAGTATTTT
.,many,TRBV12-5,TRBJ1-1,CASGPRQTLNTEAFF,TGTGCTAGTGGTCCCCGACAGACCTTGAACACTGAAGCTTTCTTT
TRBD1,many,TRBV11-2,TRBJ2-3,CASRTVQGIRTDTQYF,TGTGCCAGCAGGACAGTACAGGGGATACGCACAGATACGCAGTATTTT
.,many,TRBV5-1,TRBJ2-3,CASSPEGDTQYF,TGCGCCAGCAGCCCCGAGGGAGATACGCAGTATTTT
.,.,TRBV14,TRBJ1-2,CASSQGRTYGYTF,TGTGCCAGCAGCCAGGGCAGGACCTATGGCTACACCTTC
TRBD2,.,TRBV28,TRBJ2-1,CASSPLLAESSYNEQFF,TGTGCCAGCAGCCCCTTACTAGCGGAGAGCTCCTACAATGAGCAGTTCTTC
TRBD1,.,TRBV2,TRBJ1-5,CASSEQGASYSNQPQHF,TGTGCCAGCAGTGAACAGGGGGCTAGTTATAGCAATCAGCCCCAGCATTTT
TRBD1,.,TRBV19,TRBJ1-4,CASSIAGTGDEKLFF,TGTGCCAGTAGTATAGCCGGGACAGGGGATGAAAAACTGTTTTTT
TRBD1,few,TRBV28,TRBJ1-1,CASSLFPGQEVGAEAFF,TGTGCCAGCAGTTTATTCCCGGGACAGGAGGTGGGGGCTGAAGCTTTCTTT
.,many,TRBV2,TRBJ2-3,CASRGRTSTDTQYF,TGTGCCAGCAGAGGCAGGACATCCACAGATACGCAGTATTTT
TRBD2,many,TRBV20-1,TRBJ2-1,CSARPGLASRNEQFF,TGCAGTGCCAGGCCGGGACTAGCGTCGCGGAATGAGCAGTTCTTC
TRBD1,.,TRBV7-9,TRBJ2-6,CASSSPGQGTSGANVLTF,TGTGCCAGCAGCAGTCCGGGACAGGGAACCTCTGGGGCCAACGTCCTGACTTTC
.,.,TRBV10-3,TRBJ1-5,CAISDPARGQPQHF,TGTGCCATCAGTGACCCCGCCCGGGGTCAGCCCCAGCATTTT
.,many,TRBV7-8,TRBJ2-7,CASSYREKDGGEQYF,TGTGCCAGCAGCTACCGAGAAAAGGACGGAGGCGAGCAGTACTTC
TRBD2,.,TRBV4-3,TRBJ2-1,CASSQGTSGAWGQFF,TGCGCCAGCAGCCAAGGGACTAGCGGAGCATGGGGGCAGTTCTTC
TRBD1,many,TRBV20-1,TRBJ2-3,CSARGQGASDTQYF,TGCAGTGCTAGAGGGCAGGGGGCCTCAGATACGCAGTATTTT
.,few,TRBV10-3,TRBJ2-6,CAISESGTPGANVLTF,TGTGCCATCAGTGAGTCTGGGACTCCTGGGGCCAACGTCCTGACTTTC
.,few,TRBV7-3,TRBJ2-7,CASSLSRTHRSYEQYF,TGTGCCAGCAGCTTATCCCGGACACACCGCTCCTACGAGCAGTACTTC
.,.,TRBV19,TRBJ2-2,CASSGRRNGELFF,TGTGCCAGTAGCGGGCGCCGAAACGGGGAGCTGTTTTTT
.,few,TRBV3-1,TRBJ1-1,CASSQDSLNTEAFF,TGTGCCAGCAGCCAAGACAGTTTGAACACTGAAGCTTTCTTT
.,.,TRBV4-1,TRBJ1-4,CASRQDSGPANEKLFF,TGCGCCAGCCGCCAAGACTCTGGACCGGCTAATGAAAAACTGTTTTTT
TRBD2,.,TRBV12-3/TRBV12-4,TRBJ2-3,CASSYGLAGTDTQYF,TGTGCCAGCAGCTACGGACTAGCGGGCACAGATACGCAGTATTTT
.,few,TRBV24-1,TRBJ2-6,CATSDRTGANVLTF,TGTGCCACCAGTGACCGGACTGGGGCCAACGTCCTGACTTTC